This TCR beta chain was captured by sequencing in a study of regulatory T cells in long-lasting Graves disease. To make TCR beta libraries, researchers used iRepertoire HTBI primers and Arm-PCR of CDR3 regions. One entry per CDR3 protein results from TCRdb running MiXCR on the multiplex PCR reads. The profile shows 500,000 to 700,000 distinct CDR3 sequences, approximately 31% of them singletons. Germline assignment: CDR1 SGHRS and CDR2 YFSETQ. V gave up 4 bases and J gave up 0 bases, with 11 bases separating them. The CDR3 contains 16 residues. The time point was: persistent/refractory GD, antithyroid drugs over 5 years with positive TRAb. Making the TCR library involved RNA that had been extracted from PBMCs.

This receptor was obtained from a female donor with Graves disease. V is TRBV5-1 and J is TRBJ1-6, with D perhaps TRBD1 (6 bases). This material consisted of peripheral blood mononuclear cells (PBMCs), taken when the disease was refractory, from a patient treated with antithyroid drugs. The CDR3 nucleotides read TGCGCCAGCAGCATCCGGACAGACTCCTATAATTCACCCCTCCACTTT. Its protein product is CASSIRTDSYNSPLHF.